This T cell receptor (beta chain) came from a study of early T cells in non-severe SARS-CoV-2 infection listed by TCRdb under 2021. Study-level background: Because TCR sequencing relied on bulk RNA taken from unsorted whole blood, pairing of alpha and beta chains was not possible.

The library relied on 5' RACE. The run used a NextSeq 500. Unique molecular identifiers were attached to individual cDNA molecules in the TCR library protocol so that sequencing error and PCR bias could be corrected. Both TCR alpha and beta chains were sequenced, and tight co-correlation was observed between alpha and beta sequence abundances in each sample. Processing in the source paper ran as follows. V gene, J gene and CDR3 annotation of TCR sequences was performed with Decombinator V4. Expanded TCRs were defined as changing significantly between any two time points under a Poisson model with p below 0.0001. TCR abundances were normalised to the total number of TCRs sequenced in each sample and reported as counts per million. TRAV1-2 paired with TRAJ12, TRAJ20 or TRAJ33 defined MAIT TCRs, while TRAV10 paired with TRAJ18 defined iNKT TCRs. VDJdb, accessed 1 November 2021, was searched for CMV, EBV and SARS-CoV-2 annotated TCRs, with TCRs annotated for multiple antigens excluded. TCRdb trimmed the raw reads at Q25, called clones with MiXCR and kept productive beta chains. CDR3 protein duplicates are merged, each entry listing the most common genes and DNA. V and J calls and clone size were set by TCRdb, not the authors. The sample table holds roughly 67,000 distinct CDR3 sequences, of which 12% were seen once. About 1.7% of the sample is held by the ten biggest clonotypes.

Measured from the cysteine to the phenylalanine, the CDR3 is 15 residues long. The retained sequence is limited to the CDR3, 45 bases, with the frame set at the first base. V is reduced by 0 bases and J by 6 bases, leaving a spacing of 11 bases between them. Reading the germline V gene (reference sequence) gives CDR1 WNHNN and CDR2 SYGVQD. This clonotype has at least ten counts. What this receptor recognizes is not known. Base qualities are not at hand, and no much larger clone is one base apart. A case-control design nested within a healthcare worker cohort in London, UK, was used, with weekly nasopharyngeal swab PCR tests and blood sampling performed. Between 23 and 31 March 2020, the week of the UK lockdown, healthcare workers were enrolled and then followed up weekly for as long as 16 weeks. Overall study results and their limits: VDJdb matching was skewed toward anti-spike CD8 responses, so virus-specific expansions were likely underestimated and private and CD4 specificities were missed.

The clonotype originates from an adult who was a healthcare worker with PCR-confirmed SARS-CoV-2 infection or an uninfected control (not recorded which). Sequencing was done on a sample of whole blood. The chain is made from TRBV10-1 and TRBJ2-2, with the D gene not clear enough to name. CDR3 region: CASSESKGTAGELFF. The nucleotide sequence reads TGCGCCAGCAGTGAGTCCAAAGGAACGGCCGGGGAGCTGTTTTTT.